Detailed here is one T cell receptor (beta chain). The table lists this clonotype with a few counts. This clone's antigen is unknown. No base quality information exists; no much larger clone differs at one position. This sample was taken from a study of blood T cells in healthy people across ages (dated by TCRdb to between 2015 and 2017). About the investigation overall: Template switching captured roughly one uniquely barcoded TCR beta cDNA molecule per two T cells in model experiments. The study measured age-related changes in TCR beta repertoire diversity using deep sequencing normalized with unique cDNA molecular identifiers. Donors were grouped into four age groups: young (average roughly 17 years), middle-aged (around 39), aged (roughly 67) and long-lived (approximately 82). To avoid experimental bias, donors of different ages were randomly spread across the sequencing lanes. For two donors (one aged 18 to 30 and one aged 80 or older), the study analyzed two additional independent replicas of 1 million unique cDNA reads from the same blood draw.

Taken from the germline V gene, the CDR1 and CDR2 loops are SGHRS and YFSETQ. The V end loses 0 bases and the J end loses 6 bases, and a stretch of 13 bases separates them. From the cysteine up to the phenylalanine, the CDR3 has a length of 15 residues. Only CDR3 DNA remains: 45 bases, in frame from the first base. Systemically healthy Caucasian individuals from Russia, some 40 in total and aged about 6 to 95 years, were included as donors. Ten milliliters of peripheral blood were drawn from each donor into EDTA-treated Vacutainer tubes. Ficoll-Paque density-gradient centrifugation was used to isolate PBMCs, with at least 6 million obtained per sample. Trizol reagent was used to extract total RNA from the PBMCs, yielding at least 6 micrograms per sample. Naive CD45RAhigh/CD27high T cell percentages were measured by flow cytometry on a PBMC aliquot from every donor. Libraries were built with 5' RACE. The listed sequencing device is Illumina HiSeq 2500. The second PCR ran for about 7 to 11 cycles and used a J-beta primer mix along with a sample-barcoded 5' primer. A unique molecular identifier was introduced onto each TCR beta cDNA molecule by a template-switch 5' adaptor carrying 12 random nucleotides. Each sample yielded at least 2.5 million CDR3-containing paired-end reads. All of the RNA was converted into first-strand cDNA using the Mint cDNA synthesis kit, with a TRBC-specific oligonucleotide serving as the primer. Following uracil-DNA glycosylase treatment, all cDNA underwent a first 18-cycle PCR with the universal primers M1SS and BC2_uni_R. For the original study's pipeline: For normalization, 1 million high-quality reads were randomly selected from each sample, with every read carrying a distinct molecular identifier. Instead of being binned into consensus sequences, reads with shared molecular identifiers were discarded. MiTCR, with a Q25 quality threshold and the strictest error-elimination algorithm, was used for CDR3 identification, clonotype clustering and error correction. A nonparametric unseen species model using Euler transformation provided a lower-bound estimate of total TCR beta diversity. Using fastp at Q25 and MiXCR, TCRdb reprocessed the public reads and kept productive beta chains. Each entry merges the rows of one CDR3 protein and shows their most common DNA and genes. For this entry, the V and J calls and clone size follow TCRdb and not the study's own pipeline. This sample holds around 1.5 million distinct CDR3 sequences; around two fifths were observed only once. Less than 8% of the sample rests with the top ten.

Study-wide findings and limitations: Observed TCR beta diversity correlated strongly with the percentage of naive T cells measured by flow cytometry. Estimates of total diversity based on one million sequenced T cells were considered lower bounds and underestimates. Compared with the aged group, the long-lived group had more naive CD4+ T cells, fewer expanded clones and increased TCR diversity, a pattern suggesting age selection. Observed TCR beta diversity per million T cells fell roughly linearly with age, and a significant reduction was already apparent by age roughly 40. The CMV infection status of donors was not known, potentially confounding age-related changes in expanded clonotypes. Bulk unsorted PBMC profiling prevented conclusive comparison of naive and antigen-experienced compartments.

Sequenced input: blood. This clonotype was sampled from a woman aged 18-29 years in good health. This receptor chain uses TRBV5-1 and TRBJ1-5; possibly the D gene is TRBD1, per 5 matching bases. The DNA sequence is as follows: TGCGCCAGCAGCTTGGGTCCAGGGTTGGGTCAGCCCCAGCATTTT. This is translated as CASSLGPGLGQPQHF.